This T cell receptor beta chain was recorded in a study of blood T cell repertoires in COVID-19. The table came from immunoSEQ multiplex PCR; TCRdb's copy has only in-frame clones and leaves some out. The sample lists 200,000 to 250,000 clones, about 86% occurring once. The CDR3 sequence is 13 residues long. Germline V gives CDR1 PRHDT, CDR2 FYEKMQ (reference sequence). With 8 bases clipped from V and 5 bases from J, the junction kept 9 bases outside the gene matches. The sequence was obtained from a woman aged 50 to 60 with COVID-19, enrolled during active disease. The V call is TRBV13, the J call TRBJ2-7, with 7 bases identical to TRBD1. What was sequenced was peripheral blood. CDR3 bases: TGTGCCAGCGGGAGACAGGGAAGGAACGAGCAGTACTTC. This sequence encodes CASGRQGRNEQYF. The full variable domain, completed using reference TRBV13 and TRBJ2-7, is AAGVIQSPRHLIKEKRETATLKCYPIPRHDTVYWYQQGPGQDPQFLISFYEKMQSDKGSIPDRFSAQQFSDYHSELNMSSLELGDSALYFCASGRQGRNEQYFGPGTRLTVT.